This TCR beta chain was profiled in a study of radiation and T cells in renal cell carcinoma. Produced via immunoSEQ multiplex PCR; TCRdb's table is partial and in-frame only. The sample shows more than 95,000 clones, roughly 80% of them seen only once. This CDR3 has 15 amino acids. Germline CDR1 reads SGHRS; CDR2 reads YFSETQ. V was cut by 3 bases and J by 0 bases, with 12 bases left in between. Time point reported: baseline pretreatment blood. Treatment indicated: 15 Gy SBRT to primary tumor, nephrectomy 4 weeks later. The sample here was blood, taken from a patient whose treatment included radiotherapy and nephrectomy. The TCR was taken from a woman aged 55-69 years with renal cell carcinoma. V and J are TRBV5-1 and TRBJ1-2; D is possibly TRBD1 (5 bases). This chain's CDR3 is CASSSRDVTNYGYTF. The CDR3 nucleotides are TGCGCCAGCAGCTCCCGGGACGTTACTAACTATGGCTACACCTTC.